This T cell receptor beta chain originates from a study of blood T cells in healthy people across ages. Points on this clonotype: Its antigen is not identified.

V shed 0 bases and J 0 bases; nucleotides not matched to a gene: 5. This CDR3 comprises 17 residues. Germline CDR1 is ENHRY and CDR2 is SYGVKD. Study-level points and caveats: Fewer expanded clones and more diversity marked long-lived versus aged donors. Per-million-T-cell TCR beta diversity fell roughly linearly with age.

Sample-barcoded 5' priming and a J-beta primer mix drove a second PCR of about 6 to 12 cycles. TCRdb ran MiXCR on the 5' RACE reads and lists one entry per CDR3 protein. The sample contains approximately 800,000 distinct CDR3 sequences, about 59% of which appear only once. The chain combines TRBV10-3 with TRBJ2-1; 7 bases line up with TRBD1. The receptor was derived from a man under 40 in good health. Sequenced sample: blood. The CDR3 is CAISESHPGGSYNEQFF. In DNA, the CDR3 is TGTGCCATCAGTGAGTCCCACCCAGGGGGCTCCTACAATGAGCAGTTCTTC.